This TCR beta chain came from a study of cytomegalovirus exposure and HLA in healthy donors. Trimming removed 0 bases from V and 5 bases from J, with 15 bases in between. The CDR3 consists of 15 residues. Germline V gene lookup returns CDR1 SGHNT and CDR2 YYREEE (reference sequence). Whole-study results and caveats: The study had only CMV serostatus as immune exposure information.

Turning to this clone: Its antigen is unidentified.

With 60 Vbeta and 13 Jbeta primers, the PCR was carried out. The method was immunoSEQ multiplex PCR; TCRdb's version includes in-frame clones alone and lacks a portion of them. The sample shows tens of thousands of clones, roughly 82% of them seen only once. This chain links TRBV5-4 with TRBJ2-7; tentative D call: TRBD1 (6 bases). Input material: PBMCs. This TCR was sampled from a man younger than 35 in good health and CMV-seronegative. The CDR3 loop reads CASSLVSGHGNEQYF. CDR3 sequence (DNA): TGTGCCAGCAGCTTGGTATCGGGACATGGAAACGAGCAGTACTTC.